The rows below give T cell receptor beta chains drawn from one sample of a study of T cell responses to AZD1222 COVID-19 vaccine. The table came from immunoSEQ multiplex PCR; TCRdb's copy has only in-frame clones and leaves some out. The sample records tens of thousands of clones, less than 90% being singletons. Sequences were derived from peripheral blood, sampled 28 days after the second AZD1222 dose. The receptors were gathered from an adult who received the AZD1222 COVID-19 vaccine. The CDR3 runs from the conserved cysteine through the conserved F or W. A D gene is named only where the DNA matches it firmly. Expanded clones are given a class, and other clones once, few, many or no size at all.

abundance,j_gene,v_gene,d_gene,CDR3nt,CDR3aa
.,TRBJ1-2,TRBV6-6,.,TGTGCCAGCAGTTACTCAGGGACCTCCTTGGGCTACACCTTC,CASSYSGTSLGYTF
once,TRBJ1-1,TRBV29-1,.,TGCAGCGTTGAACGGGGCCTGAACACTGAAGCTTTCTTT,CSVERGLNTEAFF
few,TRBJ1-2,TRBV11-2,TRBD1,TGTGCCAGCAGCTCCCTTCGCGGACAGGGGGCAGGCTACACCTTC,CASSSLRGQGAGYTF
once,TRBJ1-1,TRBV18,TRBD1,TGTGCCAGCTCACCCATGACAGGGGTGAACACTGAAGCTTTCTTT,CASSPMTGVNTEAFF
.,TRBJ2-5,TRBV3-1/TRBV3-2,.,TGTGCCAGCAGCCAACGGACGTACCAAGAGACCCAGTACTTC,CASSQRTYQETQYF
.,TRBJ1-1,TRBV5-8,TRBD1,TGTGCCAGCAGCTTGTACTATACAGGGGGCCCGGAGAACACTGAAGCTTTCTTT,CASSLYYTGGPENTEAFF
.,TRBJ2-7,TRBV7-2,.,TGTGCCAGCAGCTCCCAGAACACCTACGAGCAGTACTTC,CASSSQNTYEQYF
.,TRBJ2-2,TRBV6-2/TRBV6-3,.,TGTGCCAGCAGTTACCTGGGGCGCACCAGGAGGAACACCGGGGAGCTGTTTTTT,CASSYLGRTRRNTGELFF
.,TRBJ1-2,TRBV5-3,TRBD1,TGTGCCAGAAGTCCCAGGGGGGGTGAGGATGGCTACACCTTC,CARSPRGGEDGYTF
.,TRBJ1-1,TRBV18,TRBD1,TGTGCCAGCTCACTCGGACAGGGGGCTAGCACTGAAGCTTTCTTT,CASSLGQGASTEAFF
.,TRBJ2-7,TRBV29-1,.,TGCAGCGTGGGGACAAACTACGAGCAGTACTTC,CSVGTNYEQYF
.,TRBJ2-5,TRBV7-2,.,TGTGCCAGCAGCTTAAGGCGGGTCCAAGAGACCCAGTACTTC,CASSLRRVQETQYF
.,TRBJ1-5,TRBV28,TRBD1,TGTGCCAGCATATCCGGGACAGGGGGCGATCAGCCCCAGCATTTT,CASISGTGGDQPQHF
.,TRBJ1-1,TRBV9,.,TGTGCCAGCAGCCCAGGTTACGGGCCGGGGAACACTGAAGCTTTCTTT,CASSPGYGPGNTEAFF
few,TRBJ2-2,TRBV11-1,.,TGTGCCAGCAGCTCCGCCCGGACCGGGGAGCTGTTTTTT,CASSSARTGELFF
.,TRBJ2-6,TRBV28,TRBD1,TGTGCCAGCAGTTTCGGACAGGGTAAGGCTGGGGCCAACGTCCTGACTTTC,CASSFGQGKAGANVLTF